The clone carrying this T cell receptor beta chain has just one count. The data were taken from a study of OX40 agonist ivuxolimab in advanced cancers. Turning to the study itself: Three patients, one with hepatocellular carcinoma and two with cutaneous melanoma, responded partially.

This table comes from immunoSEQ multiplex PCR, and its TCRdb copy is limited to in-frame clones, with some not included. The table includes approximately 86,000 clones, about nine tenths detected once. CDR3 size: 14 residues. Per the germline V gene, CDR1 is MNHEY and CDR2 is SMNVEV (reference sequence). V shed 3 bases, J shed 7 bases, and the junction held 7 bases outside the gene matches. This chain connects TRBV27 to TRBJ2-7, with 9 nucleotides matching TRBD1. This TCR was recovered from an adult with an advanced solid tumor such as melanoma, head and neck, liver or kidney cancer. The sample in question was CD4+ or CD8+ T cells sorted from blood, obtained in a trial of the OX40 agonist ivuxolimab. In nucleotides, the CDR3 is TGTGCCAGCAGTTTCCGGGACAGGGTGAGTGAGCAGTACTTC. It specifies CASSFRDRVSEQYF.